This is a list of T cell receptor beta chains from one sample in a study of Graves' ophthalmopathy and Graves' hyperthyroidism. TCRdb passed the multiplex PCR reads through MiXCR, listing each CDR3 protein once. The sample consists of about 500,000 distinct CDR3 sequences, under 15% of them appearing once. Sequenced: blood. All receptors derive from a woman in her 30s with Graves' ophthalmopathy. The CDR3 runs from the conserved cysteine through the conserved F or W. A D gene is named only where the DNA matches it firmly. Some rows have no size entry. The others give once, few or many, or a class for an expanded clone.

DNA: TGTGCCAGCAGCCTCTCCAGCGGGGGGGCCAATTATGATGAGCAGTTCTTC
CDR3: CASSLSSGGANYDEQFF
J: TRBJ2-1
size: .
V: TRBV11-2
D: TRBD2

DNA: TGTGCCAGCAGCTTGTGGCAGAGTAGAGAGACCCAGTACTTC
CDR3: CASSLWQSRETQYF
J: TRBJ2-5
size: many
V: TRBV7-2
D: .

DNA: TGTGCCAGCACCCGACAAGTTAACACCGGGGAGCTGTTTTTT
CDR3: CASTRQVNTGELFF
J: TRBJ2-2
size: many
V: TRBV12-3/TRBV12-4
D: .

DNA: TGCGCCAGCAGTGACGGCAGGGGCTACGAGCAGTACTTC
CDR3: CASSDGRGYEQYF
J: TRBJ2-7
size: many
V: TRBV10-1
D: .

DNA: TGTGCCAGCAGTTTAGCGGGAGGAGGGAGGGCCCAGTACTTC
CDR3: CASSLAGGGRAQYF
J: TRBJ2-7
size: many
V: TRBV12-3/TRBV12-4
D: TRBD2

DNA: TGTGCCATCCAGGACATACCCAATTCACCCCTCCACTTT
CDR3: CAIQDIPNSPLHF
J: TRBJ1-6
size: many
V: TRBV10-3
D: .

DNA: TGTGCCAGCAGTTTAAAGGAGGGTTCGAATTCACCCCTCCACTTT
CDR3: CASSLKEGSNSPLHF
J: TRBJ1-6
size: many
V: TRBV12-3/TRBV12-4
D: .

DNA: TGCAGTGCTAGAGGCCCCAGCTTCGGCGAGCAGTACTTC
CDR3: CSARGPSFGEQYF
J: TRBJ2-7
size: .
V: TRBV20-1
D: .

DNA: TGTGCCAGCAGTGAGGGACTAGCGGGAGGGGGATACGAGCAGTACTTC
CDR3: CASSEGLAGGGYEQYF
J: TRBJ2-7
size: .
V: TRBV6-1
D: TRBD2

DNA: TGTGCCACAGGGAAGGAGGCAGAGAATCAGCCCCAGCATTTT
CDR3: CATGKEAENQPQHF
J: TRBJ1-5
size: many
V: TRBV15
D: .

DNA: TGTGCCAGCAGCTTATCAGGTTTCCAAGAGACCCAGTACTTC
CDR3: CASSLSGFQETQYF
J: TRBJ2-5
size: many
V: TRBV7-2
D: .

DNA: TGCGCCAGCAGCCAAGCCACCCCCAATCAGCCCCAGCATTTT
CDR3: CASSQATPNQPQHF
J: TRBJ1-5
size: .
V: TRBV4-1
D: .

DNA: TGCAGTGCTAGAGAGGGGACAGGGGATCGGGAGACCCAGTACTTC
CDR3: CSAREGTGDRETQYF
J: TRBJ2-5
size: .
V: TRBV20-1
D: TRBD1

DNA: TGTGCCAGTATGACAGCCGTCCGCGGGAGCAATCAGCCCCAGCATTTT
CDR3: CASMTAVRGSNQPQHF
J: TRBJ1-5
size: .
V: TRBV19
D: .

DNA: TGTGCCAGCAGTTTATACAGCCGGGCGGTTAGTCAGCCCCAGCATTTT
CDR3: CASSLYSRAVSQPQHF
J: TRBJ1-5
size: .
V: TRBV28
D: .

DNA: TGCAGTGCTAGCGGCGGCGGCCTGGAAGCTTTCTTT
CDR3: CSASGGGLEAFF
J: TRBJ1-1
size: many
V: TRBV20-1
D: .

DNA: TGTGCCAGCAGCCTGGGGGCAGGGGGCCCAGCTAACTATGGCTACACCTTC
CDR3: CASSLGAGGPANYGYTF
J: TRBJ1-2
size: many
V: TRBV11-3
D: TRBD1

DNA: TGTGCCAGCAGTCTTGACAGGGGAGGGGGACAGCCCCAGCATTTT
CDR3: CASSLDRGGGQPQHF
J: TRBJ1-5
size: many
V: TRBV27
D: TRBD1

DNA: TGTGCCAGCAGTGACAGACCCGAGCAGTACTTC
CDR3: CASSDRPEQYF
J: TRBJ2-7
size: many
V: TRBV6-4
D: .

DNA: TGTGCCAGCAGCTTAGCGCCTAGGTCGTTTGAGACCCAGTACTTC
CDR3: CASSLAPRSFETQYF
J: TRBJ2-5
size: .
V: TRBV7-2
D: .

DNA: TGTGCCTGGACGGGACAGGGCGCCTACGAGCAGTACTTC
CDR3: CAWTGQGAYEQYF
J: TRBJ2-7
size: few
V: TRBV30
D: TRBD1

DNA: TGTGCCAGCAGTTACGGGGACAGGGGTGAGACCCAGTACTTC
CDR3: CASSYGDRGETQYF
J: TRBJ2-5
size: many
V: TRBV12-3/TRBV12-4
D: TRBD1

DNA: TGTGCCAGCAACCGGGAGGTCTCCTATAATTCACCCCTCCACTTT
CDR3: CASNREVSYNSPLHF
J: TRBJ1-6
size: many
V: TRBV6-1
D: .

DNA: TGTGCCTGGAGCGGTATAGGAGGGTCTTACGAGCAGTACTTC
CDR3: CAWSGIGGSYEQYF
J: TRBJ2-7
size: many
V: TRBV30
D: .